These 30 T cell receptor beta chains originate from one sample sequenced in a study of T cell changes during pregnancy in multiple sclerosis. Using immunoSEQ multiplex PCR, the repertoire was profiled, and TCRdb retains in-frame clones only, with some absent. The sample has under 25,000 clones, 86% seen once. The sequenced sample was CD8+ T cells from peripheral blood mononuclear cells, obtained in the first trimester of pregnancy. The receptors shown here come from a female donor in good health, enrolled as a control in a pregnancy study.

V gene TRBV6-5 combines with J gene TRBJ2-2, with a weak D call TRBD1 (6 bases). The ends were cut back, 3 bases at V and 7 bases at J, with 12 bases in the middle. The CDR3 is 14 amino acids. Germline V gene data show CDR1 as MNHEY and CDR2 as SVGAGI. The CDR3 DNA sequence: TGTGCCAGCAGTTATTCAGGGGCTGACGGGGAGCTGTTTTTT. Its translation: CASSYSGADGELFF.

The V call is TRBV9, the J call TRBJ1-2; D perhaps matches TRBD1 (5 bases). CDR3 length: 13 residues. Germline V gives CDR1 SGDLS, CDR2 YYNGEE. The V end lost 0 bases, the J end lost 3 bases, and 6 bases lay between the germline ends. CDR3 coding DNA: TGTGCCAGCAGCGTAGGGGGCGACTATGGCTACACCTTC. Amino acids: CASSVGGDYGYTF.

This chain links TRBV13 with TRBJ2-3; TRBD1 agrees at 10 bases. This CDR3 is built from 16 residues. V lost 4 bases to trimming and J lost 4 bases; unmatched junction nucleotides: 8. The germline CDR1 and CDR2 sequences are PRHDT and FYEKMQ (reference sequence). CDR3 bases: TGTGCCAGCAGCTCCTTGGGGACAGGGGTTTCAGATACGCAGTATTTT. Translating gives CASSSLGTGVSDTQYF.

CDR3: CASSNRQFNEQFF. The CDR3 nucleotides are TGTGCCAGCAGCAATCGACAGTTCAATGAGCAGTTCTTC. The chain couples TRBV7-9 to TRBJ2-1; the D gene is possibly TRBD1 (5 bases). Trimming shortened V by 5 bases and J by 6 bases, and 11 bases separated the two germline ends. This CDR3 has 13 amino acids. In germline, CDR1 is SEHNR, CDR2 FQNEAQ (reference sequence).

This clone was observed a few times. The chain couples TRBV14 to TRBJ1-1; perhaps TRBD1 as D (6 bases). Germline assignment: CDR1 SGHDN and CDR2 FVKESK. The V and J ends lost 0 bases and 3 bases respectively, with 11 bases between them. This CDR3 spans 15 amino acids. The CDR3 region has the DNA TGTGCCAGCAGCCAAGACCCAGGGGCCGACACTGAAGCTTTCTTT. Protein sequence: CASSQDPGADTEAFF.

This chain links TRBV10-1 with TRBJ1-3; tentative D call: TRBD1 (6 bases). The ends were cut back, 8 bases at V and 4 bases at J, with 12 bases in the middle. The CDR3 consists of 13 residues. Looked up from germline, CDR1 is WNHNN and CDR2 is SYGVQD (reference sequence). Here the CDR3 DNA reads TGCGCCAGCCGTACAGGGTTCGGAAACACCATATATTTT. Protein: CASRTGFGNTIYF.

The genes are TRBV14 and TRBJ2-6, with a weak D call TRBD1 (6 bases). The CDR3 sequence is 17 residues long. The V and J ends lost 0 bases and 1 base respectively, with 10 bases between them. Germline V gives CDR1 SGHDN, CDR2 FVKESK. The CDR3 spells CASSQEGAPSGANVLTF. As DNA, the CDR3 is TGTGCCAGCAGCCAAGAGGGGGCCCCTTCTGGGGCCAACGTCCTGACTTTC.

The gene calls are TRBV5-4 and TRBJ1-2, with D perhaps TRBD1 (6 bases). CDR3 size: 15 residues. Germline V lookup: CDR1 SGHNT, CDR2 YYREEE (reference sequence). Trimming pared 0 bases from V and 5 bases from J, leaving 14 bases between. CDR3 region: CASSLGGDRRYGYTF. Written as DNA, the CDR3 is TGTGCCAGCAGCTTGGGGGGTGACAGGAGGTATGGCTACACCTTC.

The V call is TRBV7-2, the J call TRBJ1-2, with 7 nucleotides matching TRBD1. The CDR3 covers 14 residues. Germline loops: CDR1 SGHTA, CDR2 FQGNSA. Germline trimming cut 5 bases from V and 8 bases from J; bases unmatched to any gene: 11. The CDR3 bases are TGTGCCAGCAGCGGAGGGACAGTCTGGGAAGGCTACACCTTC. It encodes CASSGGTVWEGYTF.

J is TRBJ2-7 and V is TRBV25-1; D may be TRBD2 (7 bases). This CDR3 is 13 amino acids long. CDR1 and CDR2 (germline): MGHDK, SYGVNS. Between the trimmed V and J ends, which lost 8 bases and 6 bases, there was a span of 17 bases. In nucleotides, the CDR3 is TGTGCCAGCTCCCAAGGGGGGGGTGGCGAGCAGTACTTC. Translating it yields CASSQGGGGEQYF.

The CDR3 loop is CASSFVGGGASTQYF. Written as DNA, the CDR3 is TGTGCCAGCAGCTTTGTGGGCGGGGGCGCAAGCACGCAGTATTTT. This sequence joins TRBV7-2 and TRBJ2-3; TRBD2 is a possible D gene (7 bases). This CDR3 comprises 15 residues. Germline V gives CDR1 SGHTA, CDR2 FQGNSA. V was trimmed by 3 bases and J by 9 bases, leaving 19 bases between them.

The genes are TRBV7-6 and TRBJ2-5; 10 bases line up with TRBD1. The germline V gene encodes CDR1 SGHVS and CDR2 FNYEAQ. The CDR3 consists of 15 residues. Trimming took 6 bases from V and 1 from J; bases not matched to a gene: 5. CDR3 loop: CASSWTGGTQETQYF. DNA of the CDR3: TGTGCCAGCAGTTGGACAGGGGGAACCCAAGAGACCCAGTACTTC.

This clone turned up a few times. V is TRBV9 and J is TRBJ2-3; 8 bases are a match to TRBD1. Per germline, CDR1 SGDLS and CDR2 YYNGEE. The CDR3 totals 14 residues. Trimming took 4 bases from V and 14 from J; bases not matched to a gene: 15. The CDR3 region is CASSSLGWAGGLYF. CDR3 DNA sequence: TGTGCCAGCAGCTCCCTAGGGTGGGCAGGGGGCCTGTATTTT. The whole variable domain, remainder taken from reference TRBV9 and TRBJ2-3, is DSGVTQTPKHLITATGQRVTLRCSPRSGDLSVYWYQQSLDQGLQFLIQYYNGEERAKGNILERFSAQQFPDLHSELNLSSLELGDSALYFCASSSLGWAGGLYFGPGTRLTVL.

This clone was recorded only once. The chain joins TRBV11-1 to TRBJ2-1; 7 bases map to TRBD2. V dropped 8 bases and J dropped 2; count of bases not matched to a gene: 0. CDR1 and CDR2 (germline): SGHAT, FQDESV (reference sequence). The CDR3 is 12 amino acids. This chain's CDR3 is CASGGAYNEQFF. CDR3 in DNA: TGTGCCAGCGGGGGGGCCTACAATGAGCAGTTCTTC.

A single count supports this clone. This chain uses TRBV27 with TRBJ1-3; no reliable D call. The CDR3 is 17 amino acids. V lost 0 bases and J lost 0, with 12 bases in between. Per germline, CDR1 MNHEY and CDR2 SMNVEV (reference sequence). Here the CDR3 reads CASSLSAGQHSGNTIYF. The CDR3 coding sequence is TGTGCCAGCAGTTTATCGGCGGGCCAACACTCTGGAAACACCATATATTTT.

The chain couples TRBV9 to TRBJ2-3; tentatively, D is TRBD2 (5 bases). Trimming removed 0 bases from V and 4 bases from J, with 12 bases in between. CDR3 length equals 15 residues. Germline CDR1 is SGDLS and CDR2 is YYNGEE. As DNA, the CDR3 is TGTGCCAGCAGCGTAGCCCAGGACTGGTCAGATACGCAGTATTTT. It yields the protein CASSVAQDWSDTQYF. The full variable domain, rest sourced from reference TRBV9 and TRBJ2-3, is DSGVTQTPKHLITATGQRVTLRCSPRSGDLSVYWYQQSLDQGLQFLIQYYNGEERAKGNILERFSAQQFPDLHSELNLSSLELGDSALYFCASSVAQDWSDTQYFGPGTRLTVL.

This CDR3 reads CASSQNEGNTEAFF. The CDR3 nucleotides are TGCGCCAGCAGCCAAAATGAGGGGAACACTGAAGCTTTCTTT. The chain employs TRBV4-3 and TRBJ1-1; D remains ambiguous. Trimming left V 2 bases short and J 1 base short, with 8 bases between. Germline CDR1 and CDR2: LGHNA and YSLEER. CDR3 length: 14 amino acids.

This clone was seen only once. This chain uses TRBV9 with TRBJ2-7, with D perhaps matching TRBD1 (6 bases). Germline assignment: CDR1 SGDLS and CDR2 YYNGEE. The CDR3 extends over 13 amino acids. The V and J ends lost 0 bases and 6 bases respectively, with 10 bases between them. The CDR3: CASSVEGVGEQYF. The CDR3 DNA reads as TGTGCCAGCAGCGTAGAGGGGGTTGGCGAGCAGTACTTC.

J is TRBJ1-6 and V is TRBV4-3; D remains unclear. V lost 0 bases to trimming and J lost 0 bases, with 12 bases between them. Germline V gene lookup returns CDR1 LGHNA and CDR2 YSLEER. The length of the CDR3 is 18 residues. CDR3 region: CASSQDWRVTSYNSPLHF. The CDR3 coding sequence is TGCGCCAGCAGCCAAGATTGGCGGGTGACCTCCTATAATTCACCCCTCCACTTT.

The rearrangement uses TRBV7-9 and TRBJ1-6; 11 nucleotides align to TRBD1. The V gene end was trimmed by 4 bases and the J gene end by 7 bases; junction bases not matched to a gene: 6. CDR1 SEHNR and CDR2 FQNEAQ come from the germline V gene (reference sequence). The CDR3 is 16 amino acids. The CDR3 protein is CASSSQDRGRNSPLHF. For the CDR3, the DNA is TGTGCCAGCAGCTCCCAGGACAGGGGGCGAAATTCACCCCTCCACTTT.

On this clone itself: The same CDR3 also results from other DNA sequences found in this sample. The rearrangement uses TRBV7-8 and TRBJ1-5, with a possible D match to TRBD1 (6 bases). The germline gives CDR1 SGHVS, CDR2 FQNEAQ. The CDR3 is 14 residues long. Trimming pared 6 bases from V and 5 bases from J, leaving 14 bases between. The CDR3 DNA reads TGTGCCAGCAGGTTGAAAGCAGGGGATCAGCCCCAGCATTTT. Amino acid sequence: CASRLKAGDQPQHF.

This clone was detected only once. The genes are TRBV27 and TRBJ1-1, with D unclear. CDR3 length: 14 residues. V gave up 5 bases and J gave up 11 bases, with 21 bases separating them. Germline V gene sequence: CDR1 MNHEY, CDR2 SMNVEV (reference sequence). The CDR3 region is CASSPRLEKVVAFF. Written as DNA, the CDR3 is TGTGCCAGCAGTCCCCGACTGGAGAAGGTGGTTGCTTTCTTT.

The chain combines TRBV7-6 with TRBJ2-7; D may be TRBD1 (6 bases). The CDR3 has 14 amino acids. The V and J ends lost 3 bases and 3 bases respectively, with 12 bases between them. Per germline, CDR1 SGHVS and CDR2 FNYEAQ. The CDR3 bases are TGTGCCAGCAGCTTTCGCTCGGACAGCTACGAGCAGTACTTC. It specifies CASSFRSDSYEQYF.

The CDR3 DNA sequence: TGTGCCAGCAGCTTTAGCGGGGGGGTCGGCGAGCAGTACTTC. It is translated as CASSFSGGVGEQYF. This chain uses TRBV5-4 with TRBJ2-7, with TRBD2 matching over 11 bases. Germline CDR1 SGHNT, CDR2 YYREEE (reference sequence). The V segment lost 2 bases and the J segment 6 bases; nucleotides outside the gene matches: 4. The CDR3 consists of 14 residues. The full variable domain, its missing parts supplied by reference TRBV5-4 and TRBJ2-7, is ETGVTQSPTHLIKTRGQQVTLRCSSQSGHNTVSWYQQALGQGPQFIFQYYREEENGRGNFPPRFSGLQFPNYSSELNVNALELDDSALYLCASSFSGGVGEQYFGPGTRLTVT.

Regarding this clone: Relative to the germline gene, one junction end is altered; a read error may explain this. The rearrangement uses TRBV11-2 and TRBJ1-6; 9 bases map to TRBD1. CDR1 SGHAT and CDR2 FQNNGV come from the germline V gene. The CDR3 extends over 17 amino acids. This CDR3 is CASSVELPGQGYSPLHF. The DNA of the CDR3 is TGTGCCAGCAGCGTAGAGTTGCCGGGACAGGGTTATTCACCCCTCCACTTT. Full variable domain (missing parts from reference TRBV11-2 and TRBJ1-6): EAGVAQSPRYKIIEKRQSVAFWCNPISGHATLYWYQQILGQGPKLLIQFQNNGVVDDSQLPKDRFSAERLKGVDSTLKIQPAKLEDSAVYLCASSVELPGQGYSPLHFGNGTRLTVT.

V is TRBV7-9 and J is TRBJ2-1; D gene ambiguous. V was pared by 7 bases and J by 1 base, with 8 bases between. Germline CDR1 reads SEHNR; CDR2 reads FQNEAQ (reference sequence). The length of the CDR3 is 13 residues. CDR3: CASIGGSYNEQFF. The CDR3 region has the DNA TGTGCCAGCATCGGCGGTTCCTACAATGAGCAGTTCTTC.

This chain uses TRBV20-1 with TRBJ1-1; unclear D gene. The V end lost 2 bases, the J end lost 3 bases, and 4 bases lay between the germline ends. This CDR3 contains 11 residues. The germline CDR1 and CDR2 sequences are DFQATT and SNEGSKA (reference sequence). The CDR3 here is CSARPYTEAFF. The CDR3 DNA is TGCAGTGCTAGACCCTACACTGAAGCTTTCTTT.

This sequence joins TRBV7-8 and TRBJ2-5; 10 nucleotides line up with TRBD1. The CDR3 is made up of 15 amino acids. The germline V gene has CDR1 SGHVS and CDR2 FQNEAQ. Trimming removed 5 bases from V and 6 bases from J; junction bases left unmatched: 9. DNA of the CDR3: TGTGCCAGCAGCACGGCCGGGACAGGGGACCAGACCCAGTACTTC. Translated, it gives CASSTAGTGDQTQYF.

The chain carries TRBV7-9 and TRBJ2-1; no reliable D call. Trimming took off 1 base at V and 6 bases at J, with 13 bases between the two ends. Germline values: CDR1 SEHNR, CDR2 FQNEAQ (reference sequence). This CDR3 spans 15 amino acids. CDR3 in amino acids: CASSLGSSLTNEQFF. The CDR3 region has the DNA TGTGCCAGCAGCTTAGGCTCGTCACTAACCAATGAGCAGTTCTTC.

This clone has a handful of counts. DNA for the CDR3: TGTGCCAGCGGGACAGGGGGCGGAACTGAAGCTTTCTTT. Its translation: CASGTGGGTEAFF. The chain has TRBV9 and TRBJ1-1; TRBD1 matches at 12 bases. The V and J ends lost 7 bases and 5 bases, in that order; junction bases with no gene match: 3. The V gene's germline CDR1 is SGDLS and CDR2 YYNGEE. This CDR3 is built from 13 residues.